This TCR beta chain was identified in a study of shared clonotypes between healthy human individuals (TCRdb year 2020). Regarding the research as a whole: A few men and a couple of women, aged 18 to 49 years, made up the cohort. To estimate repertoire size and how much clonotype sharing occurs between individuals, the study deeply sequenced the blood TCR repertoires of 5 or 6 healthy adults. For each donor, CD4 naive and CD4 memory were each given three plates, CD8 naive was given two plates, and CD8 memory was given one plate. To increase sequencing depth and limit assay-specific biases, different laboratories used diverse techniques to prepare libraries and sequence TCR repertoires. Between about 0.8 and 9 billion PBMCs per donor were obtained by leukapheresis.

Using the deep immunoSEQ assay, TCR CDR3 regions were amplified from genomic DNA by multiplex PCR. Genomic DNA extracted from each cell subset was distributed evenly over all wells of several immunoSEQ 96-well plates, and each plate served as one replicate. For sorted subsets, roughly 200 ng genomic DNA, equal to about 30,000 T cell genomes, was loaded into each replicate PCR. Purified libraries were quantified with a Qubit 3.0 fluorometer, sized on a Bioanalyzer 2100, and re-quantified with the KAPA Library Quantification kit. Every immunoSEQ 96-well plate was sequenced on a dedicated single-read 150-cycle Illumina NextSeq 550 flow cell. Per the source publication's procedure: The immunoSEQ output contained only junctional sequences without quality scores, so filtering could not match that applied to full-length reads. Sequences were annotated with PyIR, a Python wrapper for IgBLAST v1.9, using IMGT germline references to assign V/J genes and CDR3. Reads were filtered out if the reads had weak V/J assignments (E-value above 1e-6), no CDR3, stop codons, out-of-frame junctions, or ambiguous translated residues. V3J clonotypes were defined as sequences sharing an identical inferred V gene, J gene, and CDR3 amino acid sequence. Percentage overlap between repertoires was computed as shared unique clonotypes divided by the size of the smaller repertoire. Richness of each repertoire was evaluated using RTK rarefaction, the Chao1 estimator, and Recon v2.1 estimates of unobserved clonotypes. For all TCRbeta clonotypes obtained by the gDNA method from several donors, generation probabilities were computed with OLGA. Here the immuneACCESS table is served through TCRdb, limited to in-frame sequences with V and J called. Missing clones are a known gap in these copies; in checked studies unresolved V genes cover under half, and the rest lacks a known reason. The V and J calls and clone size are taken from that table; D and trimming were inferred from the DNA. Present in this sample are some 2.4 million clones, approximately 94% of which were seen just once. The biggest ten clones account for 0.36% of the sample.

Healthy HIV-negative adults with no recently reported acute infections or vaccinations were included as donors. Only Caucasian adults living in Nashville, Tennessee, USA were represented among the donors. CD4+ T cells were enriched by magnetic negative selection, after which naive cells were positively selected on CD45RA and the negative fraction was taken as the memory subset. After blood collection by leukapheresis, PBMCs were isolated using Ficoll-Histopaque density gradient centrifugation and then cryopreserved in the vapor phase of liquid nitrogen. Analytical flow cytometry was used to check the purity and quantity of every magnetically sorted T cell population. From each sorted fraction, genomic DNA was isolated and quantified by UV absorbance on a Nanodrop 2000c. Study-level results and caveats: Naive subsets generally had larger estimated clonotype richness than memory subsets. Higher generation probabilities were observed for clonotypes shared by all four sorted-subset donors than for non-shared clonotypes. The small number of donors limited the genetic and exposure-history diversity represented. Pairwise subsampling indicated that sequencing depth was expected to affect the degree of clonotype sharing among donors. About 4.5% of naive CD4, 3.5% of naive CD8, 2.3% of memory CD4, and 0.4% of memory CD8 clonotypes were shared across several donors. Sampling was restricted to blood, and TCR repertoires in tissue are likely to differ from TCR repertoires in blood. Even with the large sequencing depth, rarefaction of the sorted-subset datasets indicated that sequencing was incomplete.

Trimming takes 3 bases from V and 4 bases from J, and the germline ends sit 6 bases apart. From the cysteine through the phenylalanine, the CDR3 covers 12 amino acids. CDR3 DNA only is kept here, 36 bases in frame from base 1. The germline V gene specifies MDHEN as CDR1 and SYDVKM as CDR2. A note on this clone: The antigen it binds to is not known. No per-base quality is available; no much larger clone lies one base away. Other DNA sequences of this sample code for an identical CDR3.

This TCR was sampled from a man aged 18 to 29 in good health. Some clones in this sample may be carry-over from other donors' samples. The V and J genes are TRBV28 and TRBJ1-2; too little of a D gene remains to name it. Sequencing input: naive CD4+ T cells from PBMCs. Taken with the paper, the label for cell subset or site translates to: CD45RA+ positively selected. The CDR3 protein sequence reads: CASSFKGYGYTF. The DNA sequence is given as TGTGCCAGCAGTTTTAAGGGCTATGGCTACACCTTC.